The 28 T cell receptor beta chains below were found in one sample sequenced in a study of blood T cell repertoires in COVID-19. TCRdb keeps only in-frame clones here, not all; method: immunoSEQ multiplex PCR. The table shows around 250,000 clones, with around 83% occurring only once. The sequencing input was peripheral blood. These receptors all come from a man aged 30 to 45 who had recovered from COVID-19.

The chain joins TRBV7-7 to TRBJ2-5, with 7 bases matching TRBD2. The germline CDR1 and CDR2 sequences are SSHAT and FNYEAQ (reference sequence). The CDR3 runs 15 residues. Trimming cost V 5 bases and J 2 bases; bases outside gene matches: 8. The CDR3 DNA reads TGTGCCAGCAGCCTCGGGCCTAGCGGACAAGAGACCCAGTACTTC. It translates to CASSLGPSGQETQYF.

This clone has a single count. V gene TRBV19 combines with J gene TRBJ2-3, with 9 bases fitting TRBD1. The V gene end was trimmed by 5 bases and the J gene end by 3 bases; junction bases not matched to a gene: 6. Per the germline V gene, CDR1 is LNHDA and CDR2 is SQIVND (reference sequence). The CDR3 is 15 residues long. The CDR3 bases are TGTGCCAGTAGTCAACAGGGGGCACGGACAGATACGCAGTATTTT. Amino acids: CASSQQGARTDTQYF. The full variable domain, its missing parts supplied by reference TRBV19 and TRBJ2-3, is DGGITQSPKYLFRKEGQNVTLSCEQNLNHDAMYWYRQDPGQGLRLIYYSQIVNDFQKGDIAEGYSVSREKKESFPLTVTSAQKNPTAFYLCASSQQGARTDTQYFGPGTRLTVL.

J is TRBJ2-1 and V is TRBV19, with 16 bases fitting TRBD2. The CDR3 is made up of 18 amino acids. J gave up 3 bases and V 6 bases, and 8 bases lay outside the gene matches. Germline V gives CDR1 LNHDA, CDR2 SQIVND (reference sequence). In DNA form, the CDR3 reads TGTGCCAGTAGCCTGGGGACTAGCGGGGGGGACCTCTACAATGAGCAGTTCTTC. Translated: CASSLGTSGGDLYNEQFF. The full variable domain, its missing parts supplied by reference TRBV19 and TRBJ2-1, is DGGITQSPKYLFRKEGQNVTLSCEQNLNHDAMYWYRQDPGQGLRLIYYSQIVNDFQKGDIAEGYSVSREKKESFPLTVTSAQKNPTAFYLCASSLGTSGGDLYNEQFFGPGTRLTVL.

This clone occurred once. This chain links TRBV2 with TRBJ1-1; possibly TRBD1 for D (6 bases). Trimming took off 5 bases at V and 0 bases at J, with 13 bases between the two ends. Germline CDR1 SNHLY, CDR2 FYNNEI. The CDR3 extends over 15 amino acids. The DNA of the CDR3 is TGTGCCAGCAGTTTCAAGACAGGTATGAACACTGAAGCTTTCTTT. Translation gives CASSFKTGMNTEAFF. The full variable domain, completed using reference TRBV2 and TRBJ1-1, is EPEVTQTPSHQVTQMGQEVILRCVPISNHLYFYWYRQILGQKVEFLVSFYNNEISEKSEIFDDQFSVERPDGSNFTLKIRSTKLEDSAMYFCASSFKTGMNTEAFFGQGTRLTVV.

The chain recombines TRBV5-1 with TRBJ2-2; TRBD2 matches at 13 bases. Trimming cost V 3 bases and J 7 bases; bases outside gene matches: 9. In germline, CDR1 is SGHRS, CDR2 YFSETQ. The CDR3 has 17 residues. The CDR3 loop reads CASSSPTSGGAVGELFF. In DNA, the CDR3 is TGCGCCAGCAGCTCCCCCACTAGCGGGGGGGCGGTCGGGGAGCTGTTTTTT.

A word on this clone: Other DNA sequences in the same sample also yield this CDR3. Here the CDR3 reads CASSSGTDTQYF. The DNA of the CDR3 is TGCGCCAGCAGCTCCGGGACAGATACGCAGTATTTT. The chain uses TRBV5-1 and TRBJ2-3; D not certain. V was cut by 3 bases and J by 3 bases, with 5 bases left in between. In germline, CDR1 is SGHRS, CDR2 YFSETQ. The CDR3 runs to 12 residues.

CDR3 nucleotides: TGTGCCAGCAGCTATGGGAGGGGCGGTCAGCCCCAGCATTTT. It is translated as CASSYGRGGQPQHF. The V gene is TRBV6-5, the J gene TRBJ1-5; D might be TRBD1 (5 bases). The CDR3 has 14 residues. Germline V lookup: CDR1 MNHEY, CDR2 SVGAGI. V was cut by 6 bases and J by 6 bases, with 15 bases left in between.

The chain couples TRBV18 to TRBJ1-6; 7 bases line up with TRBD1. Germline V gene data show CDR1 as KGHSH and CDR2 as LQKENI. The length of the CDR3 is 15 residues. V trimming: 2 bases; J trimming: 7 bases; junction bases outside the gene matches: 5. The DNA of the CDR3 is TGTGCCAGCTCACCAGACAGGGTGTCGAATTCACCCCTCCACTTT. Amino acids: CASSPDRVSNSPLHF.

A few counts support this clone. This chain joins TRBV11-3 and TRBJ2-1; tentatively, D is TRBD2 (6 bases). The CDR3 sequence is 14 residues long. With 4 bases removed from V and 4 bases from J, the gap between germline ends came to 11 bases. Germline assignment: CDR1 SGHNT and CDR2 YENEEA. As DNA, the CDR3 is TGTGCCAGCAGCTCAATGGGGGGTTACAATGAGCAGTTCTTC. Amino acid sequence: CASSSMGGYNEQFF.

CDR3 region: CSVHSGANVLTF. DNA of the CDR3: TGCAGCGTTCACTCTGGGGCCAACGTCCTGACTTTC. The chain couples TRBV29-1 to TRBJ2-6; D call uncertain. The germline V gene encodes CDR1 SQVTM and CDR2 ANQGSEA. The CDR3 contains 12 residues. The germline V and J ends were trimmed by 5 bases and 0 bases, with 2 bases remaining between them.

This chain links TRBV5-6 with TRBJ1-2; 9 bases agree with TRBD1. This CDR3 region has 14 residues. V gave up 2 bases and J gave up 3 bases; unmatched junction bases: 2. Germline V gene sequence: CDR1 SGHDT, CDR2 YYEEEE. The CDR3 reads CASSLQGADYGYTF. The CDR3, as DNA: TGTGCCAGCAGCTTACAGGGGGCGGACTATGGCTACACCTTC.

The rearrangement links TRBV28 to TRBJ2-1; D ambiguous. Deletions cut 8 bases from V and 0 bases from J, with 11 bases between. The CDR3 is made up of 14 amino acids. Germline V CDR1 and CDR2: MDHEN, SYDVKM. The CDR3 sequence is CASSSLSSYNEQFF. CDR3 nucleotides: TGTGCCAGCTCCTCGCTGAGCTCCTACAATGAGCAGTTCTTC.

The genes are TRBV6-5 and TRBJ1-4; maybe TRBD1 (5 bases). Trimming left V 4 bases short and J 0 bases short, with 9 bases between. Germline-derived CDR1 and CDR2 are MNHEY and SVGAGI. The CDR3 spans 15 residues. CDR3 bases: TGTGCCAGCAGTTTTACGACAGCAACTAATGAAAAACTGTTTTTT. It codes for CASSFTTATNEKLFF.

V usage is TRBV7-9 and J usage is TRBJ1-4; maybe TRBD1 (6 bases). V shed 10 bases and J shed 8 bases, with 11 bases lying between them. Germline V lookup: CDR1 SEHNR, CDR2 FQNEAQ (reference sequence). This CDR3 region has 11 residues. The CDR3 DNA follows: TGTGCCATCAGGAGGGGGGAAAAACTGTTTTTT. This sequence encodes CAIRRGEKLFF.

The rearrangement joins TRBV5-1 to TRBJ2-7; the D gene is possibly TRBD1 (5 bases). The ends were cut back, 2 bases at V and 0 bases at J, with 6 bases in the middle. The CDR3 runs 13 residues. Germline lookup yields CDR1 SGHRS and CDR2 YFSETQ. The CDR3 DNA reads as TGCGCCAGCAGCTTCGACAGCTCCTACGAGCAGTACGTC. Protein product: CASSFDSSYEQYV.

V and J are TRBV7-2 and TRBJ1-6, with no clear D. From germline, CDR1 is SGHTA and CDR2 FQGNSA. Trimming cost V 5 bases and J 7 bases, with 15 bases left between them. CDR3 size: 15 residues. Written as DNA, the CDR3 is TGTGCCAGCAGCATCGAGGGTACGCGGAATTCACCCCTCCACTTT. Translated: CASSIEGTRNSPLHF.

This chain links TRBV5-6 with TRBJ1-1, with TRBD1 identical over 7 bases. Germline-derived CDR1 and CDR2 are SGHDT and YYEEEE. After removal of 1 base from V and 0 bases from J, the junction contained 6 bases not matched to a gene. The CDR3 contains 16 residues. In DNA form, the CDR3 reads TGTGCCAGCAGCTTGCCCGGCAGGGGGTTGAACACTGAAGCTTTCTTT. Translated, it gives CASSLPGRGLNTEAFF.

The V and J genes are TRBV5-1 and TRBJ2-1, with 8 bases identical to TRBD1. This CDR3 region has 16 residues. Germline V gene data show CDR1 as SGHRS and CDR2 as YFSETQ. V shed 2 bases and J 3 bases; nucleotides not matched to a gene: 7. The CDR3 loop is CASSLSGQDYYNEQFF. Here the CDR3 DNA reads TGCGCCAGCAGCTTATCGGGACAGGACTACTACAATGAGCAGTTCTTC.

The chain carries TRBV5-1 and TRBJ1-1; D call uncertain. CDR3 length equals 13 residues. V was clipped by 2 bases and J by 7 bases, with 12 bases between them. The V gene's germline CDR1 is SGHRS and CDR2 YFSETQ. CDR3 protein: CASSLTWYSEAFF. CDR3 coding DNA: TGCGCCAGCAGCTTAACCTGGTACAGTGAAGCTTTCTTT.

CDR3 loop: CASSVGQRYTEAFF. CDR3 sequence (DNA): TGTGCCAGCAGCGTCGGACAGCGGTACACTGAAGCTTTCTTT. The chain combines TRBV5-4 with TRBJ1-1; maybe TRBD1 (6 bases). Trimming shortened V by 4 bases and J by 3 bases, and 13 bases separated the two germline ends. There are 14 residues in the CDR3. Germline V gives CDR1 SGHNT, CDR2 YYREEE (reference sequence).

In this sample, this clone turned up a few times. The rearrangement uses TRBV6-5 and TRBJ2-3; D is perhaps TRBD2 (5 bases). Trimming left V 0 bases short and J 2 bases short, with 6 bases between. The germline gives CDR1 MNHEY, CDR2 SVGAGI. CDR3 length equals 14 residues. CDR3 sequence (DNA): TGTGCCAGCAGTTACTCTGGACTCACAGATACGCAGTATTTT. Translating it yields CASSYSGLTDTQYF.

This chain joins TRBV15 and TRBJ2-3; no definite D call. Germline CDR1 reads LNHNV; CDR2 reads YYDKDF (reference sequence). Trimming removed 1 base at V and 0 bases at J, with 8 bases between. CDR3 length equals 15 residues. The DNA for the CDR3 is TGTGCCACCAGCAGAGGCAGGTATAGCACAGATACGCAGTATTTT. Translating gives CATSRGRYSTDTQYF.

The chain couples TRBV28 to TRBJ1-5; D ambiguous. Trimming cost V 3 bases and J 7 bases, with 10 bases left between them. Germline V gene sequence: CDR1 MDHEN, CDR2 SYDVKM. The CDR3 consists of 13 residues. This chain's CDR3 is CASSFKRHQPQHF. Here the CDR3 DNA reads TGTGCCAGCAGTTTTAAGCGTCACCAGCCCCAGCATTTT. The variable domain in full, completed from reference TRBV28 and TRBJ1-5, reads DVKVTQSSRYLVKRTGEKVFLECVQDMDHENMFWYRQDPGLGLRLIYFSYDVKMKEKGDIPEGYSVSREKKERFSLILESASTNQTSMYLCASSFKRHQPQHFGDGTRLSIL.

The chain is built from TRBV6-2 or TRBV6-3 and TRBJ2-5; tentative D call: TRBD1 (5 bases). The CDR3 totals 14 residues. Germline V gives CDR1 MNHEY, CDR2 SVGEGT. The V end lost 6 bases, the J end lost 5 bases, and 16 bases lay between the germline ends. CDR3 coding DNA: TGTGCCAGCAGCCTAGACAGTACGAGGGAGACCCAGTACTTC. Translating it yields CASSLDSTRETQYF.

This CDR3 is CASSYGLGGVSYEQFF. The CDR3 coding sequence is TGTGCCAGCAGTTACGGCCTTGGGGGCGTGTCATATGAGCAGTTCTTC. The chain has TRBV6-2 or TRBV6-3 and TRBJ2-1; tentative D call: TRBD1 (6 bases). The CDR3 extends over 16 amino acids. From germline, CDR1 is MNHEY and CDR2 SVGEGT. V was trimmed by 2 bases and J by 8 bases, leaving 19 bases between them.

The chain has TRBV19 and TRBJ2-3; tentative D call: TRBD1 (5 bases). CDR3 size: 15 residues. V lost 4 bases and J 0 bases, leaving 11 bases between the germline ends. Germline CDR1 and CDR2: LNHDA and SQIVND (reference sequence). CDR3 DNA sequence: TGTGCCAGTAGTACGGACACAGCTAGCACAGATACGCAGTATTTT. Protein product: CASSTDTASTDTQYF.

This clone was recorded a few times. V gene TRBV7-2 combines with J gene TRBJ2-3; D is undetermined. CDR3 length: 15 residues. Germline V gene lookup returns CDR1 SGHTA and CDR2 FQGNSA. V dropped 2 bases and J dropped 1 base, with 10 bases sitting between them. The CDR3 DNA is TGTGCCAGCAGCTTATCTGCACATGGCACAGATACGCAGTATTTT. This codes for CASSLSAHGTDTQYF.

Here the CDR3 DNA reads TGTGCCAGCTCACCCTCGTGGGAGAAAGAGACCCAGTACTTC. It is translated as CASSPSWEKETQYF. The genes are TRBV18 and TRBJ2-5; a weak D match, TRBD2 (5 bases). Germline V gene data show CDR1 as KGHSH and CDR2 as LQKENI. The CDR3 length is 14 residues. With 3 bases removed from V and 3 bases from J, the gap between germline ends came to 11 bases.